The sequence of this TCR beta chain was determined in a study of tumor-infiltrating lymphocytes in localized non-small cell lung cancer. Using immunoSEQ multiplex PCR, the repertoire was profiled, and TCRdb retains in-frame clones only, with some absent. The sample yields tens of thousands of clones, approximately 85% seen once. Germline assignment: CDR1 SGDLS and CDR2 YYNGEE. V shed 4 bases and J shed 4 bases, with 13 bases lying between them. The CDR3 is made up of 14 amino acids. Comments on this clone: Its matching antigen is unknown.

Broader study findings: Different pieces of the same tissue were used for each assay. Tumor T-cell fraction from TCR sequencing was not associated with recurrence-free survival (p = 0.61).

Material for sequencing was lung tumor tissue. The TCR originated in a human donor with non-small cell lung cancer. The chain links TRBV9 to TRBJ2-3; D is perhaps TRBD1 (5 bases). In DNA form, the CDR3 reads TGTGCCAGCAGCCCCGGACACTTGGCAGATACGCAGTATTTT. Translation gives CASSPGHLADTQYF.